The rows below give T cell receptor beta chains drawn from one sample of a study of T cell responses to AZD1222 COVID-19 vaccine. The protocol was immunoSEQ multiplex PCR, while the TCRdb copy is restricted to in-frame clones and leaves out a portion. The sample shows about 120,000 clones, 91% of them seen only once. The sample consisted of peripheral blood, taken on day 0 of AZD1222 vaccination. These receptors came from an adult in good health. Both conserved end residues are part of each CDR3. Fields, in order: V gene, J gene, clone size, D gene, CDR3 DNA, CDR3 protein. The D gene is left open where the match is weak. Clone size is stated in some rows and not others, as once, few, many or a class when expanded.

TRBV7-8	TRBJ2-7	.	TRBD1	TGTGCCAGCAGCTTAGGGGGACAGGGGTACTACGAGCAGTACTTC	CASSLGGQGYYEQYF
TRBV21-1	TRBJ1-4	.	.	TGTGCCAGCAGCTCTTTACCCGGACTTAATGAAAAACTGTTTTTT	CASSSLPGLNEKLFF
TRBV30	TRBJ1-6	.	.	TGTGCCTGGAGTATAAAGGGCTCCTATAATTCACCCCTCCACTTT	CAWSIKGSYNSPLHF
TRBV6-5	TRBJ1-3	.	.	TGTGCCAGCAGCCCACAGGACTCTGGAAACACCATATATTTT	CASSPQDSGNTIYF
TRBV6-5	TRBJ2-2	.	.	TGTGCCAGCAGTTACTCCCAGGGTACCGGGGAGCTGTTTTTT	CASSYSQGTGELFF
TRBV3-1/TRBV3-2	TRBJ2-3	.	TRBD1	TGTGCCAGCAGCCAACTAAACCCCGGACAGGTAGGCACAGATACGCAGTATTTT	CASSQLNPGQVGTDTQYF
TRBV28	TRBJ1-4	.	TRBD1	TGTGCCAGCGCGACAGGGGGGGTTGAAAAACTGTTTTTT	CASATGGVEKLFF
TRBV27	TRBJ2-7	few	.	TGTGCCAGCAGTCCGCGGGGCCGCTACGAGCAGTACTTC	CASSPRGRYEQYF
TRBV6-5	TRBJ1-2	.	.	TGTGCCAGCAAAGTACAGGGAGGTGGCTACACCTTC	CASKVQGGGYTF
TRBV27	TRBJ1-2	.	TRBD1	TGTGCCAGCAGTTTAAGACAGGGCCTCTATGGCTACACCTTC	CASSLRQGLYGYTF
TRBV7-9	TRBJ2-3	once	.	TGTGCCAGCAGCAGGGGTGCTAGCACAGATACGCAGTATTTT	CASSRGASTDTQYF
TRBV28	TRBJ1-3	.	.	TGTGCCAGCAGTTTCCGTGGAAACACCATATATTTT	CASSFRGNTIYF
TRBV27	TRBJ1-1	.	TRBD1	TGTGCCAGCAGTACTTGGGGACAGGGGGCGCGTGGAGCTTTCTTT	CASSTWGQGARGAFF
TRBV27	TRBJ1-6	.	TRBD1	TGTGCCAGCAGTTTAGGGACAGGGACACCCCTCCACTTT	CASSLGTGTPLHF
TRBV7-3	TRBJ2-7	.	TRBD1	TGTGCCAGCAGCCAGGGACAGGGGGGCTACGAGCAGTACTTC	CASSQGQGGYEQYF
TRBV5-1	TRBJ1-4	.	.	TGCGCCAGCAGCCCCGACAATAATGAAAAACTGTTTTTT	CASSPDNNEKLFF
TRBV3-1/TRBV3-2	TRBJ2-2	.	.	TGTGCCAGCAGCCAAGGTGTAACAGAACGCACCGGGGAGCTGTTTTTT	CASSQGVTERTGELFF
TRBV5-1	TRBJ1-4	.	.	TGCGCCAGCAGCTTGGCCGGAGGGAAGGATGAAAAACTGTTTTTT	CASSLAGGKDEKLFF
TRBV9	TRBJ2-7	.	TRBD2	TGTGCCAGCAGCGTAGGGGGGACTAGCGGCATCTACGAGCAGTACTTC	CASSVGGTSGIYEQYF
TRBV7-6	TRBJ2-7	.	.	TGTGCCAGCAGCGCAAACTTCTACGAGCAGTACTTC	CASSANFYEQYF
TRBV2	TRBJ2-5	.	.	TGTGCCAGCAGACGAAACAGCAGGGTCTTCCAAGAGACCCAGTACTTC	CASRRNSRVFQETQYF
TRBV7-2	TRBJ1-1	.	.	TGTGCCAGCAGCAAAGGGGCGGCACAGGGAGGTGTAGCTTTCTTT	CASSKGAAQGGVAFF
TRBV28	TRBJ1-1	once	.	TGTGCCAGCAGTACCCGGGACACCCGAACTGAAGCTTTCTTT	CASSTRDTRTEAFF
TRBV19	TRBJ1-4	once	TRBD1	TGTGCCAGTAGTATCCTACAGGGGGCTGCAACTAATGAAAAACTGTTTTTT	CASSILQGAATNEKLFF
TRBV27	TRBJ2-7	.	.	TGTGCCAGCAGTTCCGCAGGGGCAGGATTCTACGAGCAGTACTTC	CASSSAGAGFYEQYF
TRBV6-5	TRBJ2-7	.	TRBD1	TGTGCCAGCCGGGACAGAGCCTACGAGCAGTACTTC	CASRDRAYEQYF
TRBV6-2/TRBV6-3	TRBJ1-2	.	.	TGTGCCAGCAGTTACAAGGGGGTGTTTGACTACACCTTC	CASSYKGVFDYTF
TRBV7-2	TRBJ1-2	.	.	TGTGCCAGCAGCGTAGAACAGGGAACATATGGCTACACCTTC	CASSVEQGTYGYTF
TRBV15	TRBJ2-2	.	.	TGTGCCACCAGCAGAGCGGCTGGGGAGCTGTTTTTT	CATSRAAGELFF
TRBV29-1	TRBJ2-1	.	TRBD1	TGCAGCGTAGTGGTGACAGGGGGAAATGAGCAGTTCTTC	CSVVVTGGNEQFF
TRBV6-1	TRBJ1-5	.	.	TGTGCCAGCAGTGAAGGCGCCGTACCCCAGCATTTT	CASSEGAVPQHF
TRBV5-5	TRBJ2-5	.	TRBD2	TGTGCCAGCAGCGTCGGACTAGCGGGGGGGTACCAAGAGACCCAGTACTTC	CASSVGLAGGYQETQYF
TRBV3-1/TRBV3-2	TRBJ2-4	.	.	TGTGCCAGCAGCCAAGGCATGGGCGTTCAGTACTTC	CASSQGMGVQYF
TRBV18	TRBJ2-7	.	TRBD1	TGTGCCAGCTCACCACTGCGGACAGGGGGGGGGCTCTACGAGCAGTACTTC	CASSPLRTGGGLYEQYF
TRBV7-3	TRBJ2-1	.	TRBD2	TGTGCCAGCAGCTTAAGTTCGGGGACTACCTCAGGGCAGTTCTTC	CASSLSSGTTSGQFF
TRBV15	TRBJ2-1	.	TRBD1	TGTGCCACCAGCAGAGTCGGGACAGGGGGCAATGAGCAGTTCTTC	CATSRVGTGGNEQFF
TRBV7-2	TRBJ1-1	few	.	TGTGCCAGCAGCTCGCCCGCTCTTGAAGCTTTCTTT	CASSSPALEAFF
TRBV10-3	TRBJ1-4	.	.	TGTGCCATCAGTGACTCCGGGAGCGAAAAACTGTTTTTT	CAISDSGSEKLFF
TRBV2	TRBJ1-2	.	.	TGTGCCAGCAGTGAATCCCGGGACATCAACTATGGCTACACCTTC	CASSESRDINYGYTF
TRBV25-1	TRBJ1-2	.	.	TGTGCCAGCAGTGAAACCTCCTATGGCTACACCTTC	CASSETSYGYTF
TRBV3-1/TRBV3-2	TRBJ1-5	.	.	TGTGCCAGCAGCCCCGCGTGGAAACAGATCCTGGTGGGCAATCAGCCCCAGCATTTT	CASSPAWKQILVGNQPQHF
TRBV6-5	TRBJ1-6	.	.	TGTGCCAGCAGCTCCCAAACAGGGACTAATTCACCCCTCCACTTT	CASSSQTGTNSPLHF
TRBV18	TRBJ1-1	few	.	TGTGCCAGCTCACCACTTCGGACAGAGAACACTGAAGCTTTCTTT	CASSPLRTENTEAFF